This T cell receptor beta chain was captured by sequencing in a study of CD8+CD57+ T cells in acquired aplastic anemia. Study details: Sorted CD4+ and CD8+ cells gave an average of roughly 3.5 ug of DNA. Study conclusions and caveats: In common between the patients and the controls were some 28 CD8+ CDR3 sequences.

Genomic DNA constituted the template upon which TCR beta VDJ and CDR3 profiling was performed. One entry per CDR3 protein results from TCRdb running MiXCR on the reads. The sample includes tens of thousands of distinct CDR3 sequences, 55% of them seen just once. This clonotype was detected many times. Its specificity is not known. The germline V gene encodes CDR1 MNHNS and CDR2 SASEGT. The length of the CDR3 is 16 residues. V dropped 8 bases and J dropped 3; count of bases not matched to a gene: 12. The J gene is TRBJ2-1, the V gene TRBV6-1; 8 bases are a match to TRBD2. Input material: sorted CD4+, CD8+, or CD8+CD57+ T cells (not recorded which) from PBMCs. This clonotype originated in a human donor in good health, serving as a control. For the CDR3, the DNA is TGTGCCAGCGCCGAAACCGGGACTAGTTACTACAATGAGCAGTTCTTC. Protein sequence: CASAETGTSYYNEQFF.